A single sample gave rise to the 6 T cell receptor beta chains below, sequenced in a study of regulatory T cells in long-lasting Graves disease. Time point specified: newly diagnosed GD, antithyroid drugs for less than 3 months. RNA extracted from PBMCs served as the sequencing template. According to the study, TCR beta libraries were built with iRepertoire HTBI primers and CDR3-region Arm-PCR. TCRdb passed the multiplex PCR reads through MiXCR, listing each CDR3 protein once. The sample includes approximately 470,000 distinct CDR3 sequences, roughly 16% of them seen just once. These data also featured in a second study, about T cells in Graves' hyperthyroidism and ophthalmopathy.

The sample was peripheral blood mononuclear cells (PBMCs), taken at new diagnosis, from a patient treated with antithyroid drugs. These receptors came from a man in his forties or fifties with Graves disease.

The CDR3 spells CASSLRGTGDLYEQYF. CDR3 nucleotide sequence: TGCGCCAGCAGCTTACGCGGGACAGGGGACCTCTACGAGCAGTACTTC. The rearrangement uses TRBV5-1 and TRBJ2-7; TRBD1 matches 10 bases. Trimming at V came to 2 bases and at J to 3 bases, leaving 8 bases not matched to a gene. This CDR3 is built from 16 residues. Per the germline V gene, CDR1 is SGHRS and CDR2 is YFSETQ.

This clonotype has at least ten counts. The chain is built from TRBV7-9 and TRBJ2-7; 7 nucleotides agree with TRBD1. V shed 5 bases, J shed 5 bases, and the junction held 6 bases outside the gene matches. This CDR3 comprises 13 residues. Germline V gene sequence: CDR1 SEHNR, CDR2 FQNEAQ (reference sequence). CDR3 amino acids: CASSRQGVHEQYF. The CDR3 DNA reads TGTGCCAGCAGCAGACAGGGAGTCCACGAGCAGTACTTC.

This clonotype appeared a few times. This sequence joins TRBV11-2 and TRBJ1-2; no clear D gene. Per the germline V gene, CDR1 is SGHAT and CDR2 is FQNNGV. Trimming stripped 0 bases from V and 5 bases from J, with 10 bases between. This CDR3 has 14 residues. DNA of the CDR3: TGTGCCAGCAGCTTAGACAAAGTGGGGTATGGCTACACCTTC. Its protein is CASSLDKVGYGYTF.

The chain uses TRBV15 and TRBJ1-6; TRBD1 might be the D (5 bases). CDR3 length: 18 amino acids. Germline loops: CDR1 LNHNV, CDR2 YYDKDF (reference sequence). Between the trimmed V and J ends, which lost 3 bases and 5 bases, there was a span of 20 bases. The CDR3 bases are TGTGCCACCAGCAGGCTCCATACCGGGACGGCTGATAATTCACCCCTCCACTTT. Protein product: CATSRLHTGTADNSPLHF. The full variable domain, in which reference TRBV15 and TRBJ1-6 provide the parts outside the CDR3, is DAMVIQNPRYQVTQFGKPVTLSCSQTLNHNVMYWYQQKSSQAPKLLFHYYDKDFNNEADTPDNFQSRRPNTSFCFLDIRSPGLGDTAMYLCATSRLHTGTADNSPLHFGNGTRLTVT.

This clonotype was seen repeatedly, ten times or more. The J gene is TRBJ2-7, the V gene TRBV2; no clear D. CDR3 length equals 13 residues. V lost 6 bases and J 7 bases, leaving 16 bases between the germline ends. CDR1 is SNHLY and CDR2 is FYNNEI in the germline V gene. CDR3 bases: TGTGCCAGCAGAAACACCCCTGGACGGGAGCAGTACTTC. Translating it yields CASRNTPGREQYF.

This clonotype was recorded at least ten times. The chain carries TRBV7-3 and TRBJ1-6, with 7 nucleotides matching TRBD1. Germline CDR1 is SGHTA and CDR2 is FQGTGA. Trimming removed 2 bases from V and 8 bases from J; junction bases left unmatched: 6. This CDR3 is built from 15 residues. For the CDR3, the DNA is TGTGCCAGCAGCTTACAGGGGGGGCGAGATTCACCCCTCCACTTT. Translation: CASSLQGGRDSPLHF.